The 18 T cell receptor beta chains below come from one sample, sequenced in a study of blood T cell repertoires in COVID-19. TCRdb keeps only in-frame clones here, not all; method: immunoSEQ multiplex PCR. The data show just over 90,000 clones, with 90% seen just once and less than 2% held by the top ten. Sequencing used peripheral blood. The receptors here all came from a human donor with active COVID-19. The donor label of this sample is uncertain.

The chain joins TRBV18 to TRBJ1-1; 8 positions agree with TRBD1. This CDR3 comprises 15 residues. Trimming at V came to 2 bases and at J to 4 bases, leaving 6 bases not matched to a gene. CDR1 and CDR2 (germline): KGHSH, LQKENI. The CDR3 here is CASSPDSGGRTEAFF. CDR3 coding DNA: TGTGCCAGCTCACCAGACTCAGGGGGCCGCACTGAAGCTTTCTTT.

The chain links TRBV27 to TRBJ2-2; D may be TRBD1 (7 bases). Germline V gene data show CDR1 as MNHEY and CDR2 as SMNVEV (reference sequence). CDR3 length: 15 amino acids. V lost 6 bases to trimming and J lost 3 bases, with 14 bases between them. The CDR3 region has the DNA TGTGCCAGCAGGAAGGGGGCGGGATACACCGGGGAGCTGTTTTTT. It codes for CASRKGAGYTGELFF.

The chain has TRBV27 and TRBJ1-6, with unresolved D. The CDR3 consists of 14 residues. Deletions cut 3 bases from V and 4 bases from J, with 7 bases between. Germline lookup yields CDR1 MNHEY and CDR2 SMNVEV (reference sequence). CDR3 nucleotides: TGTGCCAGCAGTTTCGCGGTTTATAATTCACCCCTCCACTTT. Protein sequence: CASSFAVYNSPLHF.

The chain combines TRBV5-1 with TRBJ2-1; no clear D. The CDR3 is made up of 16 amino acids. Germline loops: CDR1 SGHRS, CDR2 YFSETQ. Trimming left V 4 bases short and J 1 base short, with 15 bases between. The CDR3 DNA sequence: TGCGCCAGCAGCCCCCTCTTGGGCGCGTCCTACAATGAGCAGTTCTTC. It encodes CASSPLLGASYNEQFF.

The chain's CDR3 is CASSYGTGSNSPLHF. In DNA, the CDR3 is TGTGCCAGCAGTTACGGCACCGGGTCCAATTCACCCCTCCACTTT. The rearrangement joins TRBV6-5 to TRBJ1-6; D uncertain. The CDR3 runs to 15 residues. The V and J ends lost 2 bases and 7 bases respectively, with 12 bases between them. Germline loops: CDR1 MNHEY, CDR2 SVGAGI.

The chain links TRBV29-1 to TRBJ1-5; the match to TRBD1 covers 8 bases. V shed 7 bases and J 2 bases; nucleotides not matched to a gene: 1. Looked up from germline, CDR1 is SQVTM and CDR2 is ANQGSEA. This CDR3 spans 12 amino acids. CDR3 bases: TGCAGCGCGACAGGGGGCAATCAGCCCCAGCATTTT. Amino acids: CSATGGNQPQHF.

This clone was observed a few times. The chain is built from TRBV19 and TRBJ2-3; 8 bases line up with TRBD1. The CDR3 loop spans 15 amino acids. J lost 4 bases, V lost 3 bases, and 6 bases had no gene match. CDR1 is LNHDA and CDR2 is SQIVND in the germline V gene (reference sequence). Here the CDR3 DNA reads TGTGCCAGTAGTATGACAGGGGCTTTGTCAGATACGCAGTATTTT. This gives the protein CASSMTGALSDTQYF.

This rearrangement joins TRBV7-2 to TRBJ2-5, with 14 bases that match TRBD2. With 5 bases clipped from V and 4 bases from J, the junction kept 15 bases outside the gene matches. The CDR3 extends over 19 amino acids. CDR1 is SGHTA, CDR2 FQGNSA, per germline. The CDR3 bases are TGTGCCAGCAGCCCTAACCCGGGACTAGCGGGGGCCAAGGGAGAGACCCAGTACTTC. Translated, it gives CASSPNPGLAGAKGETQYF.

The chain uses TRBV5-1 and TRBJ1-2; 7 bases align to TRBD1. V was clipped by 4 bases and J by 3 bases; unmatched bases: 15. This CDR3 comprises 17 residues. Germline V gene sequence: CDR1 SGHRS, CDR2 YFSETQ. As DNA, the CDR3 is TGCGCCAGCAGCGGGCAGGGGGACCAATTTATAGACTATGGCTACACCTTC. Translation gives CASSGQGDQFIDYGYTF. The entire variable domain, with the rest obtained from reference TRBV5-1 and TRBJ1-2, is as follows: KAGVTQTPRYLIKTRGQQVTLSCSPISGHRSVSWYQQTPGQGLQFLFEYFSETQRNKGNFPGRFSGRQFSNSRSEMNVSTLELGDSALYLCASSGQGDQFIDYGYTFGSGTRLTVV.

In this sample, this clone turned up a few times. CDR3 sequence reads: CASSPSGGGQPQHF. For the CDR3, the DNA is TGTGCCAGCTCACCATCGGGGGGCGGTCAGCCCCAGCATTTT. The V call is TRBV18, the J call TRBJ1-5, with D possibly matching TRBD1 (6 bases). V shed 2 bases and J shed 6 bases, with 11 bases lying between them. This CDR3 spans 14 amino acids. Germline-derived CDR1 and CDR2 are KGHSH and LQKENI. The full variable domain, its missing parts supplied by reference TRBV18 and TRBJ1-5, is NAGVMQNPRHLVRRRGQEARLRCSPMKGHSHVYWYRQLPEEGLKFMVYLQKENIIDESGMPKERFSAEFPKEGPSILRIQQVVRGDSAAYFCASSPSGGGQPQHFGDGTRLSIL.

This rearrangement joins TRBV10-1 to TRBJ2-5; D might be TRBD2 (7 bases). V gave up 0 bases and J gave up 7 bases, with 15 bases separating them. In germline, CDR1 is WNHNN, CDR2 SYGVQD (reference sequence). The CDR3 covers 15 residues. The CDR3 protein is CASSESAGATRTQYF. Here the CDR3 DNA reads TGCGCCAGCAGTGAGTCGGCGGGGGCCACCCGGACCCAGTACTTC.

The chain links TRBV18 to TRBJ1-6, with D possibly TRBD1 on 5 matching bases. The germline CDR1 and CDR2 sequences are KGHSH and LQKENI. Trimming removed 2 bases from V and 9 bases from J, with 11 bases in between. CDR3 length equals 14 residues. CDR3 protein: CASSPGREASPLHF. CDR3 DNA: TGTGCCAGCTCACCAGGCAGGGAGGCTTCACCCCTCCACTTT. Full variable domain (remainder filled in from reference TRBV18 and TRBJ1-6): NAGVMQNPRHLVRRRGQEARLRCSPMKGHSHVYWYRQLPEEGLKFMVYLQKENIIDESGMPKERFSAEFPKEGPSILRIQQVVRGDSAAYFCASSPGREASPLHFGNGTRLTVT.

The chain carries TRBV3-1 (or the pseudogene TRBV3-2) and TRBJ1-1, with 10 nucleotides matching TRBD1. The CDR3 covers 14 residues. V was clipped by 4 bases and J by 4 bases; unmatched bases: 3. Germline V gene data show CDR1 as LGHDT and CDR2 as YNNKEL (reference sequence). CDR3 protein: CASSLRTGGTEAFF. As DNA, the CDR3 is TGTGCCAGCAGCCTTAGGACAGGGGGCACTGAAGCTTTCTTT.

The chain joins TRBV11-3 to TRBJ1-3; D is perhaps TRBD1 (6 bases). Germline V lookup: CDR1 SGHNT, CDR2 YENEEA. The CDR3 runs to 15 residues. V lost 7 bases and J 4 bases, leaving 17 bases between the germline ends. Here the CDR3 DNA reads TGTGCCAGCAACCCTGTAGGGGGACGAGGAAACACCATATATTTT. As protein: CASNPVGGRGNTIYF.

The chain couples TRBV5-6 to TRBJ1-2; 9 positions agree with TRBD1. Germline loops: CDR1 SGHDT, CDR2 YYEEEE. The length of the CDR3 is 15 residues. V was clipped by 3 bases and J by 8 bases; unmatched bases: 11. CDR3 sequence reads: CASSWVPGQGVGYTF. The CDR3 DNA sequence: TGTGCCAGCAGCTGGGTCCCGGGACAGGGTGTAGGCTACACCTTC.

This clone was seen only a few times. The chain couples TRBV6-2 or TRBV6-3 to TRBJ2-2; the D gene is possibly TRBD1 (6 bases). The V end lost 5 bases, the J end lost 2 bases, and 15 bases lay between the germline ends. The CDR3 spans 16 residues. Per germline, CDR1 MNHEY and CDR2 SVGEGT. This CDR3 is CASSQTLGQNTGELFF. DNA of the CDR3: TGTGCCAGCAGTCAAACGCTGGGACAAAACACCGGGGAGCTGTTTTTT.

This chain connects TRBV4-1 to TRBJ1-5; the D is unclear. Looked up from germline, CDR1 is MGHRA and CDR2 is YSYEKL. V lost 1 base and J 6 bases, leaving 4 bases between the germline ends. The CDR3 runs 12 residues. CDR3 in DNA: TGCGCCAGCAGCCAAGTCGGTCAGCCCCAGCATTTT. Protein sequence: CASSQVGQPQHF.

This clone was seen more than once but under ten times. This sequence joins TRBV3-1 (or the pseudogene TRBV3-2) and TRBJ1-2; TRBD1 matches at 10 bases. Germline CDR1 reads LGHDT; CDR2 reads YNNKEL (reference sequence). V trimming: 1 base; J trimming: 6 bases; junction bases outside the gene matches: 5. CDR3 size: 15 residues. Here the CDR3 DNA reads TGTGCCAGCAGCCAAGTTGACAGGGGGCGGGATGGCTACACCTTC. The encoded protein is CASSQVDRGRDGYTF.